The clone carrying this T cell receptor (beta chain) showed up many times. The antigen remains unidentified. This specimen comes from a study of T cells after yellow fever vaccination. Study outcomes and limitations: Reappearance after the booster was observed for most primary-vaccination clones (96% CD4, roughly 88% CD8).

The germline V and J ends were trimmed by 9 bases and 4 bases, with 19 bases remaining between them. This CDR3 region has 15 residues. MiXCR was run by TCRdb on the 5' RACE reads, yielding one entry per CDR3 protein. The data show about 500,000 distinct CDR3 sequences, with less than 20% seen just once and 15% to 20% held by the top ten. The V call is TRBV12-3 or TRBV12-4, the J call TRBJ2-1; tentative D call: TRBD2 (5 bases). This sample comprised PBMCs, obtained roughly 5 days after the first yellow fever vaccination. The clonotype was recovered from a man aged 18 to 30 who received the YFV17D yellow fever vaccine. The chain's CDR3 is CASLPGSQLYNEQFF. The DNA for the CDR3 is TGTGCCAGTCTCCCGGGGTCCCAACTTTACAATGAGCAGTTCTTC.